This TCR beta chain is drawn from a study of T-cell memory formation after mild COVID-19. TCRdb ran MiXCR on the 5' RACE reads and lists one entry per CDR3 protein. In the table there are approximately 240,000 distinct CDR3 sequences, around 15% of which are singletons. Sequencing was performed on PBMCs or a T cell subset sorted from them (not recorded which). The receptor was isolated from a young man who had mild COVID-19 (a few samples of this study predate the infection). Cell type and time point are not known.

CDR3 DNA: TGTGCCAGCAGTTTACAACCGAACTACAATGAGCAGTTCTTC. It codes for CASSLQPNYNEQFF. The V call is TRBV12-3 or TRBV12-4, the J call TRBJ2-1; D unresolved. The CDR3 is 14 amino acids. The V end lost 2 bases, the J end lost 3 bases, and 8 bases lay between the germline ends.